This T cell receptor (beta chain) was obtained from a study of PD-L1 blockade in urothelial cancer. Sequencing was performed with immunoSEQ multiplex PCR; in TCRdb, only in-frame clones are kept and a portion is missing. The sample includes around 100,000 clones, 90% of them seen just once. The trim removed 5 bases at V and 5 bases at J, leaving 8 bases unmatched. This CDR3 contains 14 residues. The germline V gene encodes CDR1 ENHRY and CDR2 SYGVKD. Time point meaning: pretreatment peripheral blood. The TCR was taken from a man between 60 and 70 years old with urothelial cancer. The chain employs TRBV10-3 and TRBJ2-7, with TRBD2 matching over 8 bases. The material was PBMCs, obtained around atezolizumab (anti-PD-L1) treatment. CDR3 in amino acids: CAISQREYPDEQYF. The CDR3 nucleotides read TGTGCCATCAGTCAGCGGGAGTATCCCGACGAGCAGTACTTC.